The 14 T cell receptor beta chains listed next were all sequenced from one sample in a study of neurological immune-mediated disorders. TCRdb fed the 5' RACE reads into MiXCR, producing one record per CDR3 protein. The sample has approximately 45,000 distinct CDR3 sequences; about 13% are singletons. Time point of the sample: longitudinal time-point 3. The sequenced sample consisted of PBMCs. The receptor source for this set is a man under 40 in good health.

This clonotype was detected ten times or more. V and J are TRBV7-2 and TRBJ2-1; 9 bases are shared with TRBD1. Trimming at V came to 4 bases and at J to 3 bases, leaving 4 bases not matched to a gene. The CDR3 is 15 residues long. Germline assignment: CDR1 SGHTA and CDR2 FQGNSA. CDR3 sequence: CASSSQGAVYNEQFF. CDR3 nucleotides: TGTGCCAGCAGCTCACAGGGGGCTGTCTACAATGAGCAGTTCTTC.

In DNA form, the CDR3 reads TGTGCCTGGAGGTTAGCGGGAGTTAGAACCGGGGAGCTGTTTTTT. The encoded protein is CAWRLAGVRTGELFF. This chain connects TRBV30 to TRBJ2-2, with 9 bases matching TRBD2. In germline, CDR1 is GTSNPN, CDR2 SVGIG (reference sequence). CDR3 length equals 15 residues. V gave up 3 bases and J gave up 5 bases; unmatched junction bases: 7.

In this sample, this clonotype turned up many times. V gene TRBV5-1 combines with J gene TRBJ2-1, with 12 bases matching TRBD2. CDR1 is SGHRS, CDR2 YFSETQ, per germline. The CDR3 runs to 14 residues. V lost 1 base and J lost 9; bases outside the gene matches: 2. CDR3 amino acids: CASSLLLAGGEQFF. The CDR3 nucleotides are TGCGCCAGCAGCTTGTTACTAGCGGGAGGTGAGCAGTTCTTC.

The sample holds many counts of this clonotype. This chain links TRBV12-3 or TRBV12-4 with TRBJ2-5; tentative D call: TRBD2 (5 bases). Trimming stripped 5 bases from V and 5 bases from J, with 12 bases between. The CDR3 spans 13 residues. The CDR3 region is CASSPDGLETQYF. CDR3 in DNA: TGTGCCAGCAGTCCTGACGGACTGGAGACCCAGTACTTC.

A few counts support this clonotype. The gene calls are TRBV7-9 and TRBJ1-2; D gene ambiguous. CDR1 is SEHNR, CDR2 FQNEAQ, per germline (reference sequence). V was shortened by 4 bases and J by 2 bases, with 17 bases between the two germline ends. This CDR3 contains 16 residues. CDR3 region: CASSWSPRTENYGYTF. CDR3 bases: TGTGCCAGCAGCTGGAGCCCGAGGACGGAAAACTATGGCTACACCTTC.

Concerning this clonotype: A junction boundary mismatches the germline segment, possibly from a read error. The chain combines TRBV5-1 with TRBJ1-3; unclear D gene. Germline lookup yields CDR1 SGHRS and CDR2 YFSETQ. The CDR3 is made up of 16 amino acids. DNA for the CDR3: TGCGCCAGCAGCCCCCTCGGTCCCTACTCTAGAAACACCATATATTTT. The encoded protein is CASSPLGPYSRNTIYF.

This clonotype was observed at least ten times. The chain carries TRBV3-1 and TRBJ2-3; D is perhaps TRBD2 (5 bases). CDR1 and CDR2 (germline): LGHDT, YNNKEL (reference sequence). Between the trimmed V and J ends, which lost 0 bases and 12 bases, there was a span of 10 bases. The CDR3 totals 12 residues. Written as DNA, the CDR3 is TGTGCCAGCAGCCAAGAACCGGGGATCCAGTATTTT. It specifies CASSQEPGIQYF.

The rearrangement links TRBV20-1 to TRBJ2-1; TRBD1 matches 9 bases. Per the germline V gene, CDR1 is DFQATT and CDR2 is SNEGSKA (reference sequence). The V gene end was trimmed by 4 bases and the J gene end by 8 bases; junction bases not matched to a gene: 6. CDR3 length: 13 amino acids. The CDR3 protein is CSATWTGEDEQFF. DNA of the CDR3: TGCAGTGCTACCTGGACAGGGGAGGATGAGCAGTTCTTC.

This clonotype was recorded at least ten times. The rearrangement joins TRBV20-1 to TRBJ1-2; 7 bases align to TRBD1. The CDR3 has 11 amino acids. V lost 7 bases to trimming and J lost 7 bases; unmatched junction nucleotides: 6. Germline V gives CDR1 DFQATT, CDR2 SNEGSKA (reference sequence). Written as DNA, the CDR3 is TGCAGTGTTGACAGGGATGCTGGCTACACCTTC. Its translation: CSVDRDAGYTF.

This chain links TRBV5-1 with TRBJ2-3; D perhaps matches TRBD2 (5 bases). CDR3 size: 16 residues. Germline V lookup: CDR1 SGHRS, CDR2 YFSETQ. Trimming took off 7 bases at V and 2 bases at J, with 20 bases between the two ends. As DNA, the CDR3 is TGCGCCAGCCAAAGAATAGCGAGAATTACCACAGATACGCAGTATTTT. Amino acids: CASQRIARITTDTQYF.

At least ten counts were recorded for this clonotype. The gene calls are TRBV20-1 and TRBJ2-1; the D gene is possibly TRBD2 (6 bases). From germline, CDR1 is DFQATT and CDR2 SNEGSKA (reference sequence). There are 16 residues in the CDR3. Trimming cost V 3 bases and J 0 bases, with 15 bases left between them. The CDR3 here is CSASSSEGSSYNEQFF. The CDR3 bases are TGCAGTGCTAGTAGCTCGGAGGGAAGCTCCTACAATGAGCAGTTCTTC.

The CDR3 sequence: CASSLSFRGDNEQYF. The CDR3 DNA reads as TGTGCCAGCAGCTTATCTTTCAGGGGGGATAACGAGCAGTACTTC. The V gene is TRBV7-9, the J gene TRBJ2-7; D perhaps matches TRBD1 (7 bases). In germline, CDR1 is SEHNR, CDR2 FQNEAQ (reference sequence). The CDR3 has 15 amino acids. V lost 2 bases to trimming and J lost 5 bases, with 16 bases between them.

With regard to this clonotype: A much larger clone differs from this one at a single base, so this may be a read error. The chain recombines TRBV20-1 with TRBJ2-1; 7 bases align to TRBD2. The ends lost 3 bases at V and 8 bases at J; junction bases unmatched: 7. CDR1 and CDR2 (germline): DFQATT, SNEGSKA (reference sequence). This CDR3 is built from 13 residues. CDR3 nucleotide sequence: TGCAGTGCTAGTAGTGGGAGGGCCGATGAGCAGTTCTTC. Amino acids: CSASSGRADEQFF.

In the case of this clonotype: Possible read error: a much larger clone is one base away. The J gene is TRBJ2-3, the V gene TRBV20-1; no reliable D call. Germline V gene sequence: CDR1 DFQATT, CDR2 SNEGSKA (reference sequence). The CDR3 runs to 13 residues. V was cut by 0 bases and J by 7 bases, with 11 bases left in between. CDR3 loop: CSARDHIGNTQYF. DNA of the CDR3: TGCAGTGCTAGAGATCACATAGGGAATACGCAGTATTTT.